Below, one T cell receptor (beta chain) is given with its context. Its antigen is as yet unknown. These data originate in a study of shared clonotypes between healthy human individuals. Study-level results: Blood alone was sampled, and tissue repertoires likely differ.

The junction had 9 bases not matched to a gene; V was cut back by 4 bases and J by 6 bases. Per the germline V gene, CDR1 is SGHNT and CDR2 is YYREEE (reference sequence). The CDR3 has 15 residues. The data were produced by immunoSEQ multiplex PCR, yet TCRdb's version contains in-frame clones alone and is incomplete. The repertoire has roughly 1.4 million clones, about 98.5% of them found once; the top ten carry 0.36%. The sequenced sample consisted of naive CD4+ T cells sorted from blood. Subset described: CD45RA+ positively selected. This rearrangement joins TRBV5-4 to TRBJ2-7, with TRBD1 matching 11 bases. The receptor was derived from a man younger than 45 in good health. CDR3 loop: CASSNPGQGVGEQYF. The DNA for the CDR3 is TGTGCCAGCAGCAACCCGGGACAGGGGGTTGGCGAGCAGTACTTC. The whole variable domain, remainder taken from reference TRBV5-4 and TRBJ2-7, is ETGVTQSPTHLIKTRGQQVTLRCSSQSGHNTVSWYQQALGQGPQFIFQYYREEENGRGNFPPRFSGLQFPNYSSELNVNALELDDSALYLCASSNPGQGVGEQYFGPGTRLTVT.